The 19 T cell receptor beta chains given below trace back to one sample, sequenced in a study of T cell clusters in autoimmune cytopenias (dated by TCRdb to about 2019). Per sample, about 250 ng of peripheral blood genomic DNA, tens of thousands of genome equivalents, was used for TRB amplification. Sequencing relied on an Illumina MiSeq. TRB rearrangements were amplified by multiplex PCR using a touch-down protocol with TRB-A and TRB-B primer pools mixed in one tube. TCRdb reprocessed the reads and assigns one entry to each CDR3 protein sequence, leaving out DNA. The table for this sample lists about 4,900 distinct CDR3 sequences. The top ten hold around 19% of the sample. Input material: peripheral blood. Every receptor here comes from a human donor with an autoimmune cytopenia or autoimmune hepatitis (not recorded which).

This clonotype is deemed medium-sized by its frequency. The chain links TRBV5-6 to TRBJ1-2; TCRdb designates TRBD1, a call that cannot be tested without DNA. The germline gives CDR1 SGHDT, CDR2 YYEEEE. The CDR3 has 15 amino acids. This CDR3 reads CASSVPGQGAGGYTF.

This clonotype shows up as medium-sized (0.01 to 0.1%) by frequency. This sequence joins TRBV7-6 and TRBJ2-7; without DNA, the TCRdb call of TRBD1 cannot be checked. Germline CDR1 reads SGHVS; CDR2 reads FNYEAQ. The CDR3 extends over 15 amino acids. CDR3 sequence: CASSWGTGDPYEQYF.

By frequency, this clonotype registers medium-sized. The chain uses TRBV19 and TRBJ1-1; as DNA is missing, the TRBD1 call by TCRdb cannot be tested. The CDR3 is 14 amino acids. Germline CDR1 is LNHDA and CDR2 is SQIVND (reference sequence). This chain's CDR3 is CASSWGSLNTEAFF.

The V call is TRBV12-3 or TRBV12-4, the J call TRBJ2-3; TCRdb gives TRBD2 as the D gene, but with no DNA this cannot be confirmed. The CDR3 spans 16 residues. CDR3: CASSLLWERTTDTQYF.

The chain combines TRBV12-3 or TRBV12-4 with TRBJ1-5; the TRBD1 assignment by TCRdb is unverifiable without DNA. The CDR3 consists of 15 residues. The CDR3 reads CASSGTASSNQPQHF.

This clonotype counts as medium-sized by frequency. The V gene is TRBV7-9, the J gene TRBJ2-7; TCRdb gives TRBD2 as the D gene, but with no DNA this cannot be confirmed. There are 14 residues in the CDR3. Germline CDR1 is SEHNR and CDR2 is FQNEAQ (reference sequence). The CDR3 here is CASSLELAGYKQYF.

The V gene is TRBV12-3 or TRBV12-4, the J gene TRBJ2-7; the D gene TCRdb calls, TRBD1, cannot be checked with no DNA. The CDR3 covers 15 residues. The CDR3 here is CASSLRQGPPYEQYF.

V and J are TRBV15 and TRBJ2-7; the D gene TCRdb calls, TRBD2, cannot be checked with no DNA. The CDR3 is 15 amino acids. Per germline, CDR1 LNHNV and CDR2 YYDKDF (reference sequence). This CDR3 is CATSRDREGAYEQYF. Combining the CDR3 with reference TRBV15 and TRBJ2-7 gives the whole variable domain DAMVIQNPRYQVTQFGKPVTLSCSQTLNHNVMYWYQQKSSQAPKLLFHYYDKDFNNEADTPDNFQSRRPNTSFCFLDIRSPGLGDTAMYLCATSRDREGAYEQYFGPGTRLTVT.

This rearrangement joins TRBV5-1 to TRBJ2-7; TCRdb reports TRBD1, a call that lacks DNA to check it against. The germline CDR1 and CDR2 sequences are SGHRS and YFSETQ. The length of the CDR3 is 15 residues. CDR3 protein: CASSLALTGIHEQYF.

J is TRBJ1-2 and V is TRBV5-5; the D call of TRBD1 rests on TCRdb alone, since no DNA is present to check it. The CDR3 is 14 amino acids. In germline, CDR1 is SGHKS, CDR2 YYEKEE (reference sequence). CDR3 region: CASSLGGTGEGYTF.

The CDR3 sequence is CAIMTGGSYEQYF. The chain couples TRBV10-3 to TRBJ2-7. The CDR3 covers 13 residues. Per germline, CDR1 ENHRY and CDR2 SYGVKD.

This clonotype shows up as medium-sized (0.01 to 0.1%) by frequency. The chain links TRBV19 to TRBJ1-5; with no DNA, the TCRdb D assignment of TRBD1 cannot be verified. The CDR3 runs 14 residues. Germline CDR1 LNHDA, CDR2 SQIVND (reference sequence). CDR3 protein: CASSTGQGNQPQHF.

CDR3: CASSERGRETPREQFF. The gene calls are TRBV2 and TRBJ2-1; TCRdb picks TRBD1, but there is no DNA to check that call. This CDR3 contains 16 residues. Germline V lookup: CDR1 SNHLY, CDR2 FYNNEI.

This chain joins TRBV27 and TRBJ1-1; TCRdb selects TRBD1, and the lack of DNA leaves this call unchecked. Germline loops: CDR1 MNHEY, CDR2 SMNVEV (reference sequence). This CDR3 contains 15 residues. The CDR3 region is CASSSPGGRNTEAFF.

By frequency, this clonotype registers medium-sized (0.01 to 0.1%). The chain couples TRBV12-3 or TRBV12-4 to TRBJ1-2; checking the TCRdb D call of TRBD1 is not possible without DNA. The CDR3 is 13 amino acids. The CDR3 is CASSKRGQGGYTF.

Its frequency marks this clonotype as medium-sized. The chain employs TRBV11-2 and TRBJ2-7; no DNA is available, so the TRBD1 call from TCRdb remains unchecked. Germline CDR1 is SGHAT and CDR2 is FQNNGV. The CDR3 covers 13 residues. The CDR3 loop reads CASSWDTANEQYF.

This clonotype counts as medium-sized (0.01 to 0.1%) by frequency. The V gene is TRBV5-1, the J gene TRBJ2-3. Germline loops: CDR1 SGHRS, CDR2 YFSETQ. The CDR3 covers 14 residues. CDR3 residues: CASSLADSTDTQYF.

This chain links TRBV2 with TRBJ2-5. This CDR3 has 15 amino acids. CDR1 and CDR2 (germline): SNHLY, FYNNEI. The CDR3 loop is CASSGTFTLQETQYF.

The V call is TRBV4-1, the J call TRBJ2-3; TCRdb proposes TRBD1, but this gene call is untestable without DNA. Germline V gene lookup returns CDR1 MGHRA and CDR2 YSYEKL. The CDR3 has 15 amino acids. CDR3 loop: CASSSTTVRTDTQYF.